This T cell receptor beta chain was sequenced during a study of shared clonotypes between healthy human individuals. Naivety among CD8 cells was defined by CD45RO negativity and positive CCR7 selection, thereby excluding terminally differentiated effector memory CD45RA+ cells. There were no recent acute infections or vaccinations among the donors, who were healthy HIV-negative adults. Caucasian adults residing in Nashville, Tennessee made up all the donors. A note on this clone: The antigen is undetermined.

Germline CDR1 and CDR2: WNHNN and SYGVQD (reference sequence). CDR3 length: 15 amino acids. The V end was cut by 4 bases, the J end by 10 bases, with 20 bases between. Broader study findings: Though the depth was large, rarefaction showed that sorted-subset sequencing was incomplete.

The assay used deep level. Libraries were prepared by immunoSEQ multiplex PCR; TCRdb keeps only in-frame clonotypes and omits some of them. The table records about 700,000 clones, roughly 94% of them present only once. The rearrangement uses TRBV10-1 and TRBJ2-1, with a possible D match to TRBD2 (6 bases). The sample taken for sequencing was naive CD8+ T cells sorted from blood. This receptor was taken from a man younger than 45 in good health. The CDR3 nucleotides are TGCGCCAGCAGTGTTGGAGGGATGAAAAAGAGGGAGCAGTTCTTC. This translates into CASSVGGMKKREQFF.